These 28 T cell receptor beta chains were all obtained from the same sample, sequenced in a study of T cells in Graves' hyperthyroidism and ophthalmopathy. There were TCR beta CDR3 regions amplified from RNA transcripts. The HTBI set primed first-round TCR CDR3 RT-PCR. TCRdb reprocessed the multiplex PCR reads via MiXCR and lists one record per CDR3 protein. The sample yields approximately 640,000 distinct CDR3 sequences, 15% to 20% seen once. The sample was blood. These receptors came from a man aged 45-65 years with Graves' hyperthyroidism.

This clonotype was detected many times. The chain joins TRBV10-2 to TRBJ1-5; no definite D call. V gave up 6 bases and J gave up 4 bases, with 7 bases separating them. Germline CDR1 reads WSHSY; CDR2 reads SAAADI. The CDR3 consists of 12 residues. Here the CDR3 reads CASRGMNQPQHF. As DNA, the CDR3 is TGCGCCAGCAGGGGGATGAATCAGCCCCAGCATTTT.

In regard to this clonotype: This CDR3 fails to terminate in the conserved phenylalanine or tryptophan, so it likely reflects a read error. The chain combines TRBV5-1 with TRBJ2-1, with 13 bases identical to TRBD2. Per the germline V gene, CDR1 is SGHRS and CDR2 is YFSETQ. The trim removed 4 bases at V and 1 base at J, leaving 11 bases unmatched. This CDR3 region has 19 residues. CDR3 nucleotide sequence: TGCGCCAGCAGCCTCCGGGGACTAGCGGGAACAGAATCCTACAATGAGCAGTTCTAC. This gives the protein CASSLRGLAGTESYNEQFY.

This clonotype was detected ten times or more. The chain links TRBV27 to TRBJ2-1; D is uncertain. V was cut by 5 bases and J by 3 bases, with 8 bases left in between. The length of the CDR3 is 13 residues. Germline V gene data show CDR1 as MNHEY and CDR2 as SMNVEV (reference sequence). This chain's CDR3 is CASSRRFYNEQFF. The CDR3 nucleotides are TGTGCCAGCAGTCGTCGATTCTACAATGAGCAGTTCTTC.

This clonotype has only a few counts. The CDR3 DNA is TGTGCCAGCAGTGAAGAAAAAGGAACCCGAGGAAACACCATATATTTT. This gives the protein CASSEEKGTRGNTIYF. V usage is TRBV6-1 and J usage is TRBJ1-3; D gene uncertain. This CDR3 comprises 16 residues. Germline V lookup: CDR1 MNHNS, CDR2 SASEGT. V lost 1 base and J 4 bases, leaving 14 bases between the germline ends.

The CDR3 DNA reads TGTGCCAGCCACTGGGGAAGGGGGGAACAGCCCCAGCATTTT. Residues: CASHWGRGEQPQHF. The genes are TRBV5-5 and TRBJ1-5, with D possibly matching TRBD1 (6 bases). Germline V gene sequence: CDR1 SGHKS, CDR2 YYEKEE (reference sequence). CDR3 length: 14 residues. V shed 7 bases and J shed 7 bases, with 18 bases lying between them. Combining the CDR3 with reference TRBV5-5 and TRBJ1-5 gives the whole variable domain DAGVTQSPTHLIKTRGQQVTLRCSPISGHKSVSWYQQVLGQGPQFIFQYYEKEERGRGNFPDRFSARQFPNYSSELNVNALLLGDSALYLCASHWGRGEQPQHFGDGTRLSIL.

This clonotype has at least ten counts. V usage is TRBV7-3 and J usage is TRBJ2-7; 7 nucleotides align to TRBD2. This CDR3 contains 13 residues. With 3 bases clipped from V and 6 bases from J, the junction kept 5 bases outside the gene matches. Germline CDR1 and CDR2: SGHTA and FQGTGA. The CDR3: CASSLREFSEQYF. CDR3 nucleotides: TGTGCCAGCAGCTTGCGGGAGTTCTCCGAGCAGTACTTC.

This clonotype was observed many times. The V gene is TRBV30, the J gene TRBJ2-3, with D uncertain. The ends were cut back, 6 bases at V and 4 bases at J, with 17 bases in the middle. This CDR3 has 14 amino acids. Germline CDR1 is GTSNPN and CDR2 is SVGIG (reference sequence). Here the CDR3 reads CACAYSPPPDTQYF. CDR3 nucleotide sequence: TGTGCCTGCGCGTACAGTCCACCGCCAGATACGCAGTATTTT.

This clonotype was seen a few times. J is TRBJ2-1 and V is TRBV19; 7 bases line up with TRBD2. Trimming removed 7 bases from V and 5 bases from J; junction bases left unmatched: 8. The CDR3 has 14 residues. Germline V gene lookup returns CDR1 LNHDA and CDR2 SQIVND (reference sequence). The CDR3 nucleotides are TGTGCCAGTAAAATAACTAGCGCCGACAATGAGCAGTTCTTC. Its translation: CASKITSADNEQFF.

At least ten counts were recorded for this clonotype. The chain employs TRBV24-1 and TRBJ2-7, with 12 bases lining up with TRBD2. The CDR3 loop spans 16 amino acids. V was pared by 2 bases and J by 3 bases, with 4 bases of the junction left unmatched. In germline, CDR1 is KGHDR, CDR2 SFDVKD. CDR3 amino acids: CATSDSETSGSYEQYF. The CDR3 bases are TGTGCCACCAGTGATTCCGAGACTAGCGGGAGCTACGAGCAGTACTTC.

The rearrangement joins TRBV5-1 to TRBJ2-1, with D perhaps TRBD2 (6 bases). V dropped 0 bases and J dropped 9 bases, with 10 bases sitting between them. Germline-derived CDR1 and CDR2 are SGHRS and YFSETQ. The length of the CDR3 is 13 residues. The CDR3 DNA sequence: TGCGCCAGCAGCTTGGAGGGGAGGAGTGAGCAGTTCTTC. Amino acid sequence: CASSLEGRSEQFF.

This clonotype was observed a handful of times. V usage is TRBV30 and J usage is TRBJ2-5; D perhaps matches TRBD2 (5 bases). Germline V gene data show CDR1 as GTSNPN and CDR2 as SVGIG (reference sequence). CDR3 length equals 16 residues. Trimming cost V 1 base and J 2 bases, with 17 bases left between them. The CDR3 nucleotides are TGTGCCTGGAGTGAAGGCTTTCAGCCGGGGCAAGAGACCCAGTACTTC. This translates into CAWSEGFQPGQETQYF.

Comment on this clonotype: Being one base from a much bigger clone, this may be a read error. Without the conserved terminal phenylalanine or tryptophan, this CDR3 likely stems from a read error. The V gene is TRBV12-3 or TRBV12-4, the J gene TRBJ2-7; 10 bases agree with TRBD2. V was clipped by 4 bases and J by 3 bases; unmatched bases: 9. This CDR3 spans 16 amino acids. In nucleotides, the CDR3 is TGTGCCAGCAGTTCCCGGACTAGCGGAAGAATCTACGAGCAGTACCTC. It is translated as CASSSRTSGRIYEQYL.

At least ten counts were recorded for this clonotype. The gene calls are TRBV7-9 and TRBJ2-6; D may correspond to TRBD1 or TRBD2 (5 bases each). The V end was cut by 3 bases, the J end by 0 bases, with 9 bases between. Germline CDR1 SEHNR, CDR2 FQNEAQ (reference sequence). CDR3 length: 16 amino acids. As DNA, the CDR3 is TGTGCCAGCAGCTTGGGGGTTAGCTCTGGGGCCAACGTCCTGACTTTC. It codes for CASSLGVSSGANVLTF.

This clonotype occurred many times. The chain couples TRBV30 to TRBJ1-4; the match to TRBD1 covers 7 bases. The junction had 5 bases not matched to a gene; V was cut back by 5 bases and J by 5 bases. The CDR3 is made up of 13 amino acids. Per the germline V gene, CDR1 is GTSNPN and CDR2 is SVGIG (reference sequence). The CDR3, as DNA: TGTGCCTGGCACAGGGGTTTAAATGAAAAACTGTTTTTT. It yields the protein CAWHRGLNEKLFF.

This clonotype has just a few counts. The rearrangement uses TRBV20-1 and TRBJ2-5; possible D gene TRBD2, 5 bases. The CDR3 contains 15 residues. V was cut by 0 bases and J by 1 base, with 12 bases left in between. Germline CDR1 is DFQATT and CDR2 is SNEGSKA (reference sequence). The CDR3 is CSARDGSSAQETQYF. The CDR3 DNA reads as TGCAGTGCTAGAGATGGGAGTAGCGCCCAAGAGACCCAGTACTTC.

This clonotype was counted at least ten times. J is TRBJ1-2 and V is TRBV29-1, with D possibly being TRBD1 (5 bases). Germline assignment: CDR1 SQVTM and CDR2 ANQGSEA. The CDR3 extends over 12 amino acids. V lost 7 bases, J lost 5 bases, and 14 bases lay in between. DNA of the CDR3: TGCAGCGCGTCTAAGGGGTCTTATGGCTACACCTTC. This gives the protein CSASKGSYGYTF.

The rearrangement links TRBV28 to TRBJ2-2, with a possible D match to TRBD1 (5 bases). From germline, CDR1 is MDHEN and CDR2 SYDVKM. This CDR3 is 14 amino acids long. Trimming left V 7 bases short and J 3 bases short, with 12 bases between. DNA of the CDR3: TGTGCCAGCAATACAGACAGTTACACCGGGGAGCTGTTTTTT. Residues: CASNTDSYTGELFF. The full variable domain, in which reference TRBV28 and TRBJ2-2 provide the parts outside the CDR3, is DVKVTQSSRYLVKRTGEKVFLECVQDMDHENMFWYRQDPGLGLRLIYFSYDVKMKEKGDIPEGYSVSREKKERFSLILESASTNQTSMYLCASNTDSYTGELFFGEGSRLTVL.

On this clonotype itself: One junction end does not reproduce the germline sequence, and a read error may be involved. This chain connects TRBV10-2 to TRBJ2-7, with D possibly being TRBD2 (5 bases). This CDR3 has 14 amino acids. The germline CDR1 and CDR2 sequences are WSHSY and SAAADI. The DNA of the CDR3 is TGCGCCAGCAGAGCTAGCACCTCCTCCTGCGAGCAGTACTTC. Encoded protein: CASRASTSSCEQYF.

The table lists this clonotype with many counts. The rearrangement uses TRBV11-2 and TRBJ2-7; D might be TRBD1 or TRBD2, each matching 7 bases. Germline V gene sequence: CDR1 SGHAT, CDR2 FQNNGV. Trimming left V 7 bases short and J 0 bases short, with 13 bases between. The CDR3 extends over 14 amino acids. The CDR3 region has the DNA TGTGCCAGCACGGGAGGACAGGCCTCCTACGAGCAGTACTTC. Its protein is CASTGGQASYEQYF. The variable domain in full, completed from reference TRBV11-2 and TRBJ2-7, reads EAGVAQSPRYKIIEKRQSVAFWCNPISGHATLYWYQQILGQGPKLLIQFQNNGVVDDSQLPKDRFSAERLKGVDSTLKIQPAKLEDSAVYLCASTGGQASYEQYFGPGTRLTVT.

This clonotype was seen ten or more times. The genes are TRBV12-3 or TRBV12-4 and TRBJ2-1; D not certain. V lost 3 bases and J lost 5, with 11 bases in between. The CDR3 extends over 14 amino acids. In DNA, the CDR3 is TGTGCCAGCAGTTTCCACCCGAACGACAATGAGCAGTTCTTC. This translates into CASSFHPNDNEQFF.

CDR3 amino acids: CASSINRGADGYTF. Here the CDR3 DNA reads TGTGCCAGCAGCATAAACAGGGGGGCCGATGGCTACACCTTC. The chain links TRBV7-2 to TRBJ1-2; 8 nucleotides agree with TRBD1. The trim removed 5 bases at V and 6 bases at J, leaving 8 bases unmatched. This CDR3 has 14 residues. Germline-derived CDR1 and CDR2 are SGHTA and FQGNSA.

This clonotype was found many times. The CDR3 DNA follows: TGTGCCAGCTCACCACGGGGACAGGACCACTATACAACTAATGAAAAACTGTTTTTT. Translation gives CASSPRGQDHYTTNEKLFF. The chain carries TRBV18 and TRBJ1-4; TRBD1 agrees at 8 bases. Germline-derived CDR1 and CDR2 are KGHSH and LQKENI. The CDR3 has 19 residues. V dropped 1 base and J dropped 0; count of bases not matched to a gene: 10.

This clonotype has a count of ten or more. The chain recombines TRBV2 with TRBJ2-1, with TRBD2 matching over 9 bases. V lost 4 bases to trimming and J lost 5 bases; unmatched junction nucleotides: 6. The CDR3 is 15 residues long. Germline V lookup: CDR1 SNHLY, CDR2 FYNNEI. DNA for the CDR3: TGTGCCAGCAGTGTTAGCGGGAGCTTCAACAATGAGCAGTTCTTC. Protein sequence: CASSVSGSFNNEQFF. Based on the CDR3 plus reference TRBV2 and TRBJ2-1, the full variable domain is EPEVTQTPSHQVTQMGQEVILRCVPISNHLYFYWYRQILGQKVEFLVSFYNNEISEKSEIFDDQFSVERPDGSNFTLKIRSTKLEDSAMYFCASSVSGSFNNEQFFGPGTRLTVL.

Points on this clonotype: With a much larger clone just one base away, this may be a read error. The CDR3 does not end in the conserved phenylalanine or tryptophan, so this is likely a read error. The chain links TRBV5-1 to TRBJ1-3, with a possible D match to TRBD1 (5 bases). Trimming pared 5 bases from V and 2 bases from J, leaving 8 bases between. This CDR3 has 13 residues. Germline-derived CDR1 and CDR2 are SGHRS and YFSETQ. The CDR3: CASRTDTGNTIYV. The DNA of the CDR3 is TGCGCCAGCAGGACGGACACTGGAAACACCATATATGTT.

This clonotype appeared a few times. The rearrangement links TRBV11-2 to TRBJ2-1; 8 bases line up with TRBD1. There are 17 residues in the CDR3. CDR1 and CDR2 from the germline V gene are SGHAT and FQNNGV. The V gene end was trimmed by 5 bases and the J gene end by 6 bases; junction bases not matched to a gene: 15. The CDR3 loop reads CASSIGAAGTGFNEQFF. DNA of the CDR3: TGTGCCAGCAGCATAGGGGCAGCCGGGACAGGATTCAATGAGCAGTTCTTC.

The genes are TRBV9 and TRBJ2-7; maybe TRBD2 (5 bases). Per the germline V gene, CDR1 is SGDLS and CDR2 is YYNGEE. V was cut by 4 bases and J by 2 bases, with 16 bases left in between. This CDR3 comprises 15 residues. The CDR3 spells CASSQGSNGAYEQYF. The CDR3 DNA reads TGTGCCAGCAGCCAAGGTAGTAACGGGGCCTACGAGCAGTACTTC.

This clonotype has just a few counts. The rearrangement joins TRBV28 to TRBJ2-7, with 11 bases fitting TRBD1. Trimming removed 2 bases from V and 6 bases from J; junction bases left unmatched: 6. Germline-derived CDR1 and CDR2 are MDHEN and SYDVKM. The CDR3 has 15 amino acids. CDR3 region: CASSLLSGTGGEQYF. In nucleotides, the CDR3 is TGTGCCAGCAGTTTACTGTCCGGGACAGGGGGCGAGCAGTACTTC.

V usage is TRBV29-1 and J usage is TRBJ1-1; D is unclear. Trimming removed 4 bases from V and 0 bases from J, with 9 bases in between. The germline CDR1 and CDR2 sequences are SQVTM and ANQGSEA. The CDR3 loop spans 13 amino acids. The CDR3 nucleotides read TGCAGCGTTGCGCGAGGTATGAACACTGAAGCTTTCTTT. This translates into CSVARGMNTEAFF.